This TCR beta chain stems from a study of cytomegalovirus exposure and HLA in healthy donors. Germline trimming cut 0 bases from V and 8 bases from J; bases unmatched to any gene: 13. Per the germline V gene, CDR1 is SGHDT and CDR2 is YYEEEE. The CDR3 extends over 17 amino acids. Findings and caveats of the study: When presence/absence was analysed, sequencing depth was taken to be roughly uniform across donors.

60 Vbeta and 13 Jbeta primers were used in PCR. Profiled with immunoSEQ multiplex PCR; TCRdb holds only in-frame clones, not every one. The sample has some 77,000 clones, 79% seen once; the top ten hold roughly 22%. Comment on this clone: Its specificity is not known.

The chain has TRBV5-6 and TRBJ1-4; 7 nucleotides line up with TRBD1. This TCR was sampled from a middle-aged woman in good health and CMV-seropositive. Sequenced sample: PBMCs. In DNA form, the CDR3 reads TGTGCCAGCAGCTTGGTTTCGACGACAGGGCGGTACGAAAAACTGTTTTTT. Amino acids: CASSLVSTTGRYEKLFF. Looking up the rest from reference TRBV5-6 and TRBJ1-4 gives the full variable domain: DAGVTQSPTHLIKTRGQQVTLRCSPKSGHDTVSWYQQALGQGPQFIFQYYEEEERQRGNFPDRFSGHQFPNYSSELNVNALLLGDSALYLCASSLVSTTGRYEKLFFGSGTQLSVL.